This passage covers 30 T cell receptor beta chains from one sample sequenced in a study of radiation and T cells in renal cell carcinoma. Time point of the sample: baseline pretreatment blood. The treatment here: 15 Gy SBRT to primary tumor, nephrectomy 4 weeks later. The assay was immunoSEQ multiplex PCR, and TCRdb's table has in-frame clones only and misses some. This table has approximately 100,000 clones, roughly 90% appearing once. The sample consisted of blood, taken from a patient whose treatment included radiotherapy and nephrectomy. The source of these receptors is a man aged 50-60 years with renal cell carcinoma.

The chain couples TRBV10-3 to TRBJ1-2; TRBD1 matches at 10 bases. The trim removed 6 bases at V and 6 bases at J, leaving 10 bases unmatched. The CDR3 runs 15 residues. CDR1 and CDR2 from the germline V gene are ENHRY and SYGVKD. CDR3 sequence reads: CAIREVDRGLDGYTF. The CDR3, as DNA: TGTGCCATCAGGGAGGTCGACAGGGGGCTTGATGGCTACACCTTC.

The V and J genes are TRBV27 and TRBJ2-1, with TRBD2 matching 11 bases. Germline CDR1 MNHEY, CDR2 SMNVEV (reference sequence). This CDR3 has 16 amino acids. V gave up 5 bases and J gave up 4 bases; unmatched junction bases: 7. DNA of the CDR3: TGTGCCAGCAGTCCACTAGCGGGGGCGAATTACAATGAGCAGTTCTTC. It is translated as CASSPLAGANYNEQFF.

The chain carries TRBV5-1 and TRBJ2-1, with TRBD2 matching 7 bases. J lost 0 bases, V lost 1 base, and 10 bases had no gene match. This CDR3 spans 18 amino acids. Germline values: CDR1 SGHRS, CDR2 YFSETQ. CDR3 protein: CASSLTSGGGSSYNEQFF. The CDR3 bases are TGCGCCAGCAGCTTGACCAGTGGGGGAGGGAGCTCCTACAATGAGCAGTTCTTC.

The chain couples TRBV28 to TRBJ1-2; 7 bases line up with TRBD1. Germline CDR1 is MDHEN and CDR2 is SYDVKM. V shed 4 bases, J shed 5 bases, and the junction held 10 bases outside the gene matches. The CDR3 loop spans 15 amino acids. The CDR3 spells CASSSTGRSVYGYTF. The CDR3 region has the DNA TGTGCCAGCAGTTCGACAGGGCGGTCGGTGTATGGCTACACCTTC.

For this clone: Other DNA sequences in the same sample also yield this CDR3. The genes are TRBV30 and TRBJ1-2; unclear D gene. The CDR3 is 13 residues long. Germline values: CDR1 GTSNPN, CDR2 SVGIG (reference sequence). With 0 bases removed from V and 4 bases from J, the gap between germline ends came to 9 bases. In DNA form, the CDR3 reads TGTGCCTGGAGTGTAGGTCAGACCTATGGCTACACCTTC. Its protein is CAWSVGQTYGYTF. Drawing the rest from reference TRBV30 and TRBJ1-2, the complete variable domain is SQTIHQWPATLVQPVGSPLSLECTVEGTSNPNLYWYRQAAGRGLQLLFYSVGIGQISSEVPQNLSASRPQDRQFILSSKKLLLSDSGFYLCAWSVGQTYGYTFGSGTRLTVV.

CDR3 nucleotide sequence: TGCAGCGTTGTTTTCAGGGGAACGACCCAGTACTTC. Protein sequence: CSVVFRGTTQYF. The V gene is TRBV29-1, the J gene TRBJ2-5, with D tentatively TRBD1 (6 bases). This CDR3 has 12 residues. Germline V lookup: CDR1 SQVTM, CDR2 ANQGSEA. With 4 bases removed from V and 7 bases from J, the gap between germline ends came to 13 bases.

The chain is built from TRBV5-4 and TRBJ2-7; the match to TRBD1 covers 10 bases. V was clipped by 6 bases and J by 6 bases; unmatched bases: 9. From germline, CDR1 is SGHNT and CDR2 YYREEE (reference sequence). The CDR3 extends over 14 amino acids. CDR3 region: CASNAGTGAGEQYF. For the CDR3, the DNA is TGTGCCAGCAACGCCGGGACAGGGGCGGGCGAGCAGTACTTC. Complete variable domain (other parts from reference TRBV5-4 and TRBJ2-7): ETGVTQSPTHLIKTRGQQVTLRCSSQSGHNTVSWYQQALGQGPQFIFQYYREEENGRGNFPPRFSGLQFPNYSSELNVNALELDDSALYLCASNAGTGAGEQYFGPGTRLTVT.

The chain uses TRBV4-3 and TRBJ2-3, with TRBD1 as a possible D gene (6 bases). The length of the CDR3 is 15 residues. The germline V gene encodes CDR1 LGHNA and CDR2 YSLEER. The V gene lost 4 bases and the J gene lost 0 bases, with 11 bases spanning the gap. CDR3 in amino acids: CASSPTGSSTDTQYF. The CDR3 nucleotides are TGCGCCAGCAGCCCAACAGGGTCTAGCACAGATACGCAGTATTTT.

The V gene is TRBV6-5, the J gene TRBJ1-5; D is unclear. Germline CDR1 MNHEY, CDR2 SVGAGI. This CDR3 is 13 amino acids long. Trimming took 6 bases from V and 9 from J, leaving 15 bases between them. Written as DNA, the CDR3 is TGTGCCAGCAGCCCCAATGCCCGATCGCCCCAGCATTTT. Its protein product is CASSPNARSPQHF.

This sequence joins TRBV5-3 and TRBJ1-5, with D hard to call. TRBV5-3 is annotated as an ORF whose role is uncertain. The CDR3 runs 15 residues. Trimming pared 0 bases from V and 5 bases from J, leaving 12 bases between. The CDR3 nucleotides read TGTGCCAGAAGCTTGGACGGACGGCCCGATCAGCCCCAGCATTTT. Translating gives CARSLDGRPDQPQHF.

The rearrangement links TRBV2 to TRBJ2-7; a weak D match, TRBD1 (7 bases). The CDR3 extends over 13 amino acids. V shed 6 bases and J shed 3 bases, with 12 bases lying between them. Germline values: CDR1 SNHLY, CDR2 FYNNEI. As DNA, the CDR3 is TGTGCCAGCAGGGGGGGACAGTACTACGAGCAGTACTTC. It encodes CASRGGQYYEQYF.

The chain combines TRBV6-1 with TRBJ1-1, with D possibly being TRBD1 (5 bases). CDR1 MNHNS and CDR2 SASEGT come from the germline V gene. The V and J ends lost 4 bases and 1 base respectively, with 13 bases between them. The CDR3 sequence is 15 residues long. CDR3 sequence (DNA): TGTGCCAGCAGTGTTAAGGGGCGGGGGAACACTGAAGCTTTCTTT. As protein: CASSVKGRGNTEAFF.

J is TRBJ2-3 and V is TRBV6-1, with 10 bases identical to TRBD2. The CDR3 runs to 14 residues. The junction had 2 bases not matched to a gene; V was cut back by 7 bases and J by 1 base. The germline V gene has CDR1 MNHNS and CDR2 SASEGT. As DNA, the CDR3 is TGTGCCAGCAAAGGGACTAGCGGCACAGATACGCAGTATTTT. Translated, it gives CASKGTSGTDTQYF.

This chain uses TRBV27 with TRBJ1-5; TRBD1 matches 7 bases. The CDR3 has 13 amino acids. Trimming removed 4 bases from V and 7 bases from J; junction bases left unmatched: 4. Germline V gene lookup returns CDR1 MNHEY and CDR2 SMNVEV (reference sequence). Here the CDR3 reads CASSSAGGQPQHF. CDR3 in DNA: TGTGCCAGCAGTTCGGCAGGGGGACAGCCCCAGCATTTT.

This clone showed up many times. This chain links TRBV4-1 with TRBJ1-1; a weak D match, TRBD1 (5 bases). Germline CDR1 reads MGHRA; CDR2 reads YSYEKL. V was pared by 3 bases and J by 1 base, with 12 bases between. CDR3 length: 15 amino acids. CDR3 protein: CASSHAGMENTEAFF. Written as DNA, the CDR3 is TGCGCCAGCAGCCACGCAGGGATGGAGAACACTGAAGCTTTCTTT.

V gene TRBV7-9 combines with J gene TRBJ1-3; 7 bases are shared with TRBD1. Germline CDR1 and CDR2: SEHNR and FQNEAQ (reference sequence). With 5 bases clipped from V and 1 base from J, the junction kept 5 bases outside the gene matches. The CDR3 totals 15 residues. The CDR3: CASSLQGSSGNTIYF. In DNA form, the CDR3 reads TGTGCCAGCAGCCTACAGGGGAGTTCTGGAAACACCATATATTTT.

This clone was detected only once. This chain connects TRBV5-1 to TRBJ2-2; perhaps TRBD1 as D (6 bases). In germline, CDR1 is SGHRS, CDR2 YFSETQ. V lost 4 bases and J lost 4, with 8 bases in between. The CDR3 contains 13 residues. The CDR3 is CASSTGPTGELFF. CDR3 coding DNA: TGCGCCAGCAGCACAGGGCCCACCGGGGAGCTGTTTTTT.

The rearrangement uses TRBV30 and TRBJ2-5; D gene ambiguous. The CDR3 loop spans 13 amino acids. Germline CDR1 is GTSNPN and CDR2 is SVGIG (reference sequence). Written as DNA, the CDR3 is TGTGCTGGGTCCTATAGGTTTGGAGAGACCCAGTACTTC. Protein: CAGSYRFGETQYF.

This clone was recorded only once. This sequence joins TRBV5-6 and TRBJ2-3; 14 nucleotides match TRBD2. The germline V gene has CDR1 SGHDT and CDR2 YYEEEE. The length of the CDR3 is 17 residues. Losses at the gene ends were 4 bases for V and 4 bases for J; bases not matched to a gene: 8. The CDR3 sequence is CASSLWTSGGRSDTQYF. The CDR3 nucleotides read TGTGCCAGCAGCCTTTGGACTAGCGGGGGGAGGTCAGATACGCAGTATTTT.

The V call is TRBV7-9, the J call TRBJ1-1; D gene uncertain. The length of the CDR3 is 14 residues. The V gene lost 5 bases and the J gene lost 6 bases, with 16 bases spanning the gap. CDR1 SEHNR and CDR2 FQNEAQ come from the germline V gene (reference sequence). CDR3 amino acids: CASSAQLGLSEAFF. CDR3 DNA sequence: TGTGCCAGCAGCGCCCAGCTGGGGTTATCTGAAGCTTTCTTT.

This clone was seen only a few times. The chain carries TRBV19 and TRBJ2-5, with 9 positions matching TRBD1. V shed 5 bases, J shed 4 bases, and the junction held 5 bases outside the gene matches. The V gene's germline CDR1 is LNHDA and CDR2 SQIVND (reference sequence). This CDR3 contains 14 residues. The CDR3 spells CASSLNRGRETQYF. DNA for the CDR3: TGTGCCAGTAGTTTAAACAGGGGGCGAGAGACCCAGTACTTC.

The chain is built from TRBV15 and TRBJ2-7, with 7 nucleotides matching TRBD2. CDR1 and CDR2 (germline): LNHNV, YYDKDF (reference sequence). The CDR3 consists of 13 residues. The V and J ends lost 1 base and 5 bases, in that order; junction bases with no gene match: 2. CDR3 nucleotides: TGTGCCACCAGCAGAGGGGAGGGAGACGAGCAGTACTTC. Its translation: CATSRGEGDEQYF.

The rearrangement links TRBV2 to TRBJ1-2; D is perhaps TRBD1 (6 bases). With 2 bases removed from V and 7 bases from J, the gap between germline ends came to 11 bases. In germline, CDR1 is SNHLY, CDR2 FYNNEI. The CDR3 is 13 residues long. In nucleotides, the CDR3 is TGTGCCAGCAGTGAAAACAGGGAGCGTGGCTACACCTTC. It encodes CASSENRERGYTF.

The DNA for the CDR3 is TGTGCCAGCTCACCCTTGGAGACTGGGATGAACACTGAAGCTTTCTTT. It yields the protein CASSPLETGMNTEAFF. This chain joins TRBV18 and TRBJ1-1; no clear D. CDR3 length equals 16 residues. With 3 bases removed from V and 0 bases from J, the gap between germline ends came to 14 bases. The germline CDR1 and CDR2 sequences are KGHSH and LQKENI. The entire variable domain, with the rest obtained from reference TRBV18 and TRBJ1-1, is as follows: NAGVMQNPRHLVRRRGQEARLRCSPMKGHSHVYWYRQLPEEGLKFMVYLQKENIIDESGMPKERFSAEFPKEGPSILRIQQVVRGDSAAYFCASSPLETGMNTEAFFGQGTRLTVV.

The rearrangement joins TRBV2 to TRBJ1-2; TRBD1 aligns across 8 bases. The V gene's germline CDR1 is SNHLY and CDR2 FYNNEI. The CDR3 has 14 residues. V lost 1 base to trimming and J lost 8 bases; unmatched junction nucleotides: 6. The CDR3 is CASSEEVRGRGYTF. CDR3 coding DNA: TGTGCCAGCAGTGAAGAGGTCAGGGGGCGAGGCTACACCTTC.

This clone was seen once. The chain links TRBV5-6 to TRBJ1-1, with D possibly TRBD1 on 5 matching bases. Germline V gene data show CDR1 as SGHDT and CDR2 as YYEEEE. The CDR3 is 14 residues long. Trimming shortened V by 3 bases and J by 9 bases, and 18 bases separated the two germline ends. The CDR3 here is CASSSMKGVIQAFF. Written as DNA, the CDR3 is TGTGCCAGCAGCTCGATGAAAGGGGTGATACAAGCTTTCTTT.

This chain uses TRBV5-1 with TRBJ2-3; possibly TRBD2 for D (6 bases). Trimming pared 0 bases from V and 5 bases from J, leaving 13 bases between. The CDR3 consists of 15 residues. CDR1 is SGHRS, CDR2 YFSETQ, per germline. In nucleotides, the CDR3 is TGCGCCAGCAGCTTGGCCGGGAGTGGAATAGATACGCAGTATTTT. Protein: CASSLAGSGIDTQYF.

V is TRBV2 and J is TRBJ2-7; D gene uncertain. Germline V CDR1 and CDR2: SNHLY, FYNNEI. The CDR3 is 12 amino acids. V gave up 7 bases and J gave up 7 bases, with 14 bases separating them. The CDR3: CASTVFPEEQYF. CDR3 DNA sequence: TGTGCCAGCACGGTCTTCCCAGAGGAGCAGTACTTC.

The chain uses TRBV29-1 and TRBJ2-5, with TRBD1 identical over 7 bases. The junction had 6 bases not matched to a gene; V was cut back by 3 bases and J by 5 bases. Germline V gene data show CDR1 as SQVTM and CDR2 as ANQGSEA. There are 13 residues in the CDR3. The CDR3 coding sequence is TGCAGCGTTGAGGGCAGGGGGTTGGAGACCCAGTACTTC. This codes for CSVEGRGLETQYF.

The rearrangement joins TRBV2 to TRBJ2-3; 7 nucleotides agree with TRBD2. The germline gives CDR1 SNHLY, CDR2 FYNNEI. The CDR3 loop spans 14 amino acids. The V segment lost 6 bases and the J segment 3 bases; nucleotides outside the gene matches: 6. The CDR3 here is CASSTLADTDTQYF. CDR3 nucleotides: TGTGCCAGCAGCACCCTAGCGGATACAGATACGCAGTATTTT.